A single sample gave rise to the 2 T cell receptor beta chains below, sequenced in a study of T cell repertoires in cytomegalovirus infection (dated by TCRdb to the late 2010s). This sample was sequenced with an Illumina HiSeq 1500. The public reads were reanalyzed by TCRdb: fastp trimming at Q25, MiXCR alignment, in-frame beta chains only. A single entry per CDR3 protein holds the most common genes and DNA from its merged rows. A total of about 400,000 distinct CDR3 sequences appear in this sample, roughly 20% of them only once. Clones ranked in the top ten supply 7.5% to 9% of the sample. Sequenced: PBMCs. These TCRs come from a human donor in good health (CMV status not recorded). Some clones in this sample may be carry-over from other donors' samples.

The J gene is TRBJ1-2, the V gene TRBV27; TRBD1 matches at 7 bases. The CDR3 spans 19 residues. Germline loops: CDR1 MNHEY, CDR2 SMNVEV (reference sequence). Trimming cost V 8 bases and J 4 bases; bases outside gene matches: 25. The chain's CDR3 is CASQPRHVGRGSPAYGYTF. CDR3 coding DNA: TGTGCCAGCCAGCCTCGTCATGTTGGCAGGGGGTCCCCAGCCTATGGCTACACCTTC.

CDR3 sequence (DNA): TGCGCCAGCAGCTCCCGTCAGGGGGATAATGAGCAGTTCTTC. As protein: CASSSRQGDNEQFF. The chain is built from TRBV5-1 and TRBJ2-1; 7 bases agree with TRBD1. CDR1 and CDR2 from the germline V gene are SGHRS and YFSETQ. This CDR3 comprises 14 residues. V shed 3 bases, J shed 7 bases, and the junction held 7 bases outside the gene matches.